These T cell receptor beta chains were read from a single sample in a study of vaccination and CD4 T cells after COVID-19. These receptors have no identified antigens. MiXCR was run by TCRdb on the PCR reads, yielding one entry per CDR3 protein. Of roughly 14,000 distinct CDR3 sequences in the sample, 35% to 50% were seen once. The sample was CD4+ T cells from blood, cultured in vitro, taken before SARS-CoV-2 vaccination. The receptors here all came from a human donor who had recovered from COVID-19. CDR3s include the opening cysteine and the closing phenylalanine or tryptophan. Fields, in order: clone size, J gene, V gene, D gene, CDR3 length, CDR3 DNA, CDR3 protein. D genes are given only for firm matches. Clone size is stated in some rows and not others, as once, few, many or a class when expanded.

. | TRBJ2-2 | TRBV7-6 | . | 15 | TGTGCCAGCAGCCCGGGGTATGGGAAGCTCGGGGAGCTGTTTTTT | CASSPGYGKLGELFF
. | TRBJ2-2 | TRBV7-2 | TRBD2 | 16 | TGTGCCAGCAGCTTAGCTCGGGGGGGCAACACCGGGGAGCTGTTTTTT | CASSLARGGNTGELFF
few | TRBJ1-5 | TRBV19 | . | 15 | TGTGCCAGTAGTCAGAACAGCGGTAGCAATCAGCCCCAGCATTTT | CASSQNSGSNQPQHF
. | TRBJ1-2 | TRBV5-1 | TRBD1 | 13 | TGCGCCAGCAGCTTGGGGACAGGGGATGGCTACACCTTC | CASSLGTGDGYTF
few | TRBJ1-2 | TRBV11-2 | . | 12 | TGTGCCAGCACCCCCTCTGACAATGGCTACACCTTC | CASTPSDNGYTF
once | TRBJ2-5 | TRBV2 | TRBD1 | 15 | TGTGCCAGCAGTCAGGGACAGATCCTGCAAGAGACCCAGTACTTC | CASSQGQILQETQYF
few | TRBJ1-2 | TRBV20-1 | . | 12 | TGCAGTGGGAAGACACAGGGCTATGGCTACACCTTC | CSGKTQGYGYTF
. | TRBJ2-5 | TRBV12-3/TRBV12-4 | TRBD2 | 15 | TGTGCCAGTAGACTAGCGGGAGGAAGACGGGAGACCCAGTACTTC | CASRLAGGRRETQYF
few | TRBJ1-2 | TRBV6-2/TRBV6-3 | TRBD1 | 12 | TGTGCCAGCCTTACAGGGGATTATGGCTACACCTTC | CASLTGDYGYTF
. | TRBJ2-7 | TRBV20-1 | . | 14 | TGCAGTGCTTCACAGGGTAGGGGATCCTACGAGCAGTACTTC | CSASQGRGSYEQYF
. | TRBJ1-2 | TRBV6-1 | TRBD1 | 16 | TGTGCCAGCAGTAGACCCGGACAGGGGGACAACTATGGCTACACCTTC | CASSRPGQGDNYGYTF
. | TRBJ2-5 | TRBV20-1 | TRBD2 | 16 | TGCAGTGCTAGACCATCTAGCGGGGGGGCCCAAGAGACCCAGTACTTC | CSARPSSGGAQETQYF
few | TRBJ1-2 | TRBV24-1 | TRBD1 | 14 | TGTGCCACCAGTGATTCCTGGACAGGGGACGGCTACACCTTC | CATSDSWTGDGYTF
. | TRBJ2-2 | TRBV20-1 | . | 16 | TGCAGTGCTAGTCCCCCCCTCGGGAAAGGCACCGGGGAGCTGTTTTTT | CSASPPLGKGTGELFF
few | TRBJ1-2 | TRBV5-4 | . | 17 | TGTGCCAGCAGCTTGGCGGGTGAGGGGACCGCAGGGTATGGCTACACCTTC | CASSLAGEGTAGYGYTF
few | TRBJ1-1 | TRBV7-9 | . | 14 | TGTGCCAGCAGCTCACTACAGGGAGTCGGGGGAGCTTTCTTT | CASSSLQGVGGAFF
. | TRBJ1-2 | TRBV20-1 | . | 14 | TGCAGTGCTAGTTCCTCCGGGACTAACTATGGCTACACCTTC | CSASSSGTNYGYTF
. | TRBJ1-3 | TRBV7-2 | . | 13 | TGTGCCAGCAGCTTATGGAACAGAAACACCATATATTTT | CASSLWNRNTIYF
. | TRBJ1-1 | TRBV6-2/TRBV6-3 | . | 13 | TGTGCCAGCAGAAGCTCAGGACAGCCTGAAGCTTTCTTT | CASRSSGQPEAFF
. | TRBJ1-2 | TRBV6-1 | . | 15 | TGTGCCACTCACGCGGCAGGGAAATCTAACTATGGCTACACCTTC | CATHAAGKSNYGYTF
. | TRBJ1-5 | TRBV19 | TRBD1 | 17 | TGTGCCAGTGGTCTGGACAGGGGAATGGTTAGCAATCAGCCCCAGCATTTT | CASGLDRGMVSNQPQHF
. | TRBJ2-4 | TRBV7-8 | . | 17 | TGTGCCAGCAGCTTAGCGAGGGGGGCAGGGGTAAAAAACATTCAGTACTTC | CASSLARGAGVKNIQYF
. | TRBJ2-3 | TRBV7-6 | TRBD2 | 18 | TGTGCCAGCAGCTTAATGACTAGCGGGGGGCGAAGCACAGATACGCAGTATTTT | CASSLMTSGGRSTDTQYF
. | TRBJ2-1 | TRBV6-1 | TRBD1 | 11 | TGTGCCAGCAGAGACAGGGGACAGCAGTTCTTC | CASRDRGQQFF
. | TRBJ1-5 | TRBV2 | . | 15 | TGTGCCAGCAGTGGTGTAGGGGGTAGCAATCAGCCCCAGCATTTT | CASSGVGGSNQPQHF
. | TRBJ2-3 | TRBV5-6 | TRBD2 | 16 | TGTGCCAGCAGCTCTGAGGCTGGACTAGTGGTAGATACGCAGTATTTT | CASSSEAGLVVDTQYF
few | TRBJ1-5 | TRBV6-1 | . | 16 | TGTGCCAGCAGCGAAGGCGTGCAGGCGAGTGGTCAGCCCCAGCATTTT | CASSEGVQASGQPQHF
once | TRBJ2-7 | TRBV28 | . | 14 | TGTGCCAGCAGAGTGGGGACGAAGTTTTACGAGCAGTACTTC | CASRVGTKFYEQYF
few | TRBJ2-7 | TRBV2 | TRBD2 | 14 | TGTGCCAGCAGGCCGGGGACTAGCGGGACCGAGCAGTACTTC | CASRPGTSGTEQYF
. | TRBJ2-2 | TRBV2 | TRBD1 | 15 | TGTGCCAGCAGTGAGTCGGCAGGGGGCACCGGGGAGCTGTTTTTT | CASSESAGGTGELFF
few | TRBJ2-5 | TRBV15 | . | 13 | TGTGCCACCAGCAGAGGCTCGTATGGGACCCAGTACTTC | CATSRGSYGTQYF
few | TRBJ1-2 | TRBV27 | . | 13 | TGTGCCAGCAGACCGCAGGGGCTCGATGGCTACACCTTC | CASRPQGLDGYTF
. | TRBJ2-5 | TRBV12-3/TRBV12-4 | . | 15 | TGTGCCAGCAGTTTAGCCGGGACACTCCAAGAGACCCAGTACTTC | CASSLAGTLQETQYF
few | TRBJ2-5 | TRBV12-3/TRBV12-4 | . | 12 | TGTGCCAGCAGTGGCAGGGGAGAGACCCAGTACTTC | CASSGRGETQYF
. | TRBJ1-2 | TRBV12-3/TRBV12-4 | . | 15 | TGTGCCAGCAGTTTATGGGGGGCCGACAACTATGGCTACACCTTC | CASSLWGADNYGYTF
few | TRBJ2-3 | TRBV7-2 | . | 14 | TGTGCCAGCGTGTTGACCGGGAGTACAGATACGCAGTATTTT | CASVLTGSTDTQYF
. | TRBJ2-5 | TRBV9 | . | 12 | TGTGCCAGCAGCGTTGACGGAGAGACCCAGTACTTC | CASSVDGETQYF
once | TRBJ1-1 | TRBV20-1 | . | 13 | TGCAGTGCCCCGGCAGGGGCTAACACTGAAGCTTTCTTT | CSAPAGANTEAFF
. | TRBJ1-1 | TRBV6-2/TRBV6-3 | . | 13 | TGTGCCACCAACGTAATTCGGTTCACTGAAGCTTTCTTT | CATNVIRFTEAFF
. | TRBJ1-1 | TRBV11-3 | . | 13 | TGTGCCAGCAGCTTTCACGCCAGGACTGAAGCTTTCTTT | CASSFHARTEAFF
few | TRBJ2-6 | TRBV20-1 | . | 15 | TGCAGTGCTAGAGATATGAGGGCTGGGGCCAACGTCCTGACTTTC | CSARDMRAGANVLTF
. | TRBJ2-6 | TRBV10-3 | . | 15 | TGTGCCATCAGTGAGAAAGGTAACTGGGCCAACGTCCTGACTTTC | CAISEKGNWANVLTF
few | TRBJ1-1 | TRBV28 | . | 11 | TGTGCCAGCAGAGATCAGGGAGAAGCTTTCTTT | CASRDQGEAFF
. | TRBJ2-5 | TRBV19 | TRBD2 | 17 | TGTGCCAGTAGTATAGGCCCGAGGAGCGGGGGGCAAGAGACCCAGTACTTC | CASSIGPRSGGQETQYF
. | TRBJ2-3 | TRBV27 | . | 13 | TGTGCCAGCAGGGGCTTTTTTGCAGATACGCAGTATTTT | CASRGFFADTQYF
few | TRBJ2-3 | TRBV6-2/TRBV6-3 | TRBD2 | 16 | TGTGCCAGCAGCCCCATAGCGGGGGGGAGGACAGATACGCAGTATTTT | CASSPIAGGRTDTQYF
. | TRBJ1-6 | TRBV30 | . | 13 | TGTGCCTGGACACAGGGCCCGAATTCACCCCTCCACTTT | CAWTQGPNSPLHF
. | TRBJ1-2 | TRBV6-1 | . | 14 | TGTGCCAGCAGTAATGGCGGGCTCGGCGGAGGCTACACCTTC | CASSNGGLGGGYTF
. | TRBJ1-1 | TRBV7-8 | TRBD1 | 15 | TGTGCCAGCAGCGCAATACAGGGGAGGCGGACTGAAGCTTTCTTT | CASSAIQGRRTEAFF
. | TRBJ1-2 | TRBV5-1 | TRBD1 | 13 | TGCGCCAGCAGCCCGGACAGGGGGATTGGCTACACCTTC | CASSPDRGIGYTF
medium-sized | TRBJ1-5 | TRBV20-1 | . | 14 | TGCAGTGCTAGAACAGGGAGAGGAAATCAGCCCCAGCATTTT | CSARTGRGNQPQHF
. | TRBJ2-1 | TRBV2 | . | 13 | TGTGCCAGCAGTTATATCAGCAACAATGAGCAGTTCTTC | CASSYISNNEQFF
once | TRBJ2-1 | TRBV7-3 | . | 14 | TGTGCCAGCAGCTTAACGCCGCTGGCGGATGAGCAGTTCTTC | CASSLTPLADEQFF
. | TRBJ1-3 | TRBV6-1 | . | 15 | TGTGCCAGCAGCGACAACATGAACTCTGGAAACACCATATATTTT | CASSDNMNSGNTIYF
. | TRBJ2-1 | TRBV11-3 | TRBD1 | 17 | TGTGCCAGCAGCTTAGATCGGGACAGGGGATCCTACAATGAGCAGTTCTTC | CASSLDRDRGSYNEQFF
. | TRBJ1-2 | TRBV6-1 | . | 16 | TGTGCCAGCAGTGAGGATATGGTGATATTAAACTATGGCTACACCTTC | CASSEDMVILNYGYTF